This TCR beta chain comes out of a study of T cells in Graves' hyperthyroidism and ophthalmopathy. From RNA transcripts, TCR beta CDR3 regions were amplified. HTBI primers were the set used in a first-round RT-PCR of the TCR CDR3. TCRdb re-derived calls from the multiplex PCR reads in MiXCR, one entry per CDR3 protein. The data contain about 700,000 distinct CDR3 sequences, 14% of them singletons. Trimming took 1 base from V and 0 from J, leaving 9 bases between them. The CDR3 is made up of 15 amino acids. Per the germline V gene, CDR1 is MGHRA and CDR2 is YSYEKL. Study-wide findings and caveats: Blood shared most expanded thyroid clonotypes above 0.001.

A note on this clonotype: Its target is not known.

The diagnoses drew upon clinical symptoms, serum thyroxine and TRAb, thyroid ultrasound and orbital computed tomography. The sample comprised blood. The J gene is TRBJ1-1, the V gene TRBV4-1; D uncertain. This TCR was sampled from a woman between 18 and 30 years old with Graves' hyperthyroidism. CDR3 sequence (DNA): TGCGCCAGCAGCCAAGGGAGAGACTTGAACACTGAAGCTTTCTTT. This gives the protein CASSQGRDLNTEAFF.